These T cell receptor beta chains were read from a single sample in a study of long-term antiretroviral therapy in people with HIV. This table comes from immunoSEQ multiplex PCR, and its TCRdb copy is limited to in-frame clones, with some not included. The table shows some 19,000 clones, with approximately 86% occurring only once. The sequencing used unsorted PBMCs, collected 0.5 years after starting antiretroviral therapy. These receptors came from a man aged 40-55 years with HIV. CDR3s include the opening cysteine and the closing phenylalanine or tryptophan.

V gene	J gene	CDR3 protein
TRBV7-9	TRBJ2-7	CASSSTDSYEQYF
TRBV11-2	TRBJ2-7	CASSLGSGPQSSYEQYF
TRBV5-1	TRBJ1-1	CASSLSMNTEAFF
TRBV7-2	TRBJ1-5	CASSLWTGVNQPQHF
TRBV10-1	TRBJ2-7	CASSRDPSSYEQYF
TRBV19	TRBJ1-5	CATNRDSYQPQHF
TRBV7-2	TRBJ2-7	CASSGGGHEQYF
TRBV12-5	TRBJ2-3	CASDTDGTSGPTSTDTQYF
TRBV9	TRBJ1-3	CASSANGNSGNTIYF
TRBV5-1	TRBJ1-2	CASSGLTGADGYTF
TRBV7-9	TRBJ2-3	CASSFSSTDTQYF
TRBV21-1	TRBJ2-7	CASSKGDRDSYEQYF
TRBV11-2	TRBJ2-5	CASSRRQGVETQYF
TRBV29-1	TRBJ2-3	CSVGGGSTDTQYF
TRBV9	TRBJ2-2	CASSVGAGDYTGELFF
TRBV2	TRBJ2-1	CASMNRRDPSSYNEQFF
TRBV10-3	TRBJ2-3	CAITSGGPDTQYF
TRBV9	TRBJ1-4	CASSAGGTNEKLFF
TRBV7-2	TRBJ1-5	CASSLVGGNQPQHF
TRBV25-1	TRBJ1-4	CASSELIGATNEKLFF
TRBV28	TRBJ2-2	CASHDTNTGELFF
TRBV6-5	TRBJ1-2	CATSPGTDRDGYTF
TRBV27	TRBJ2-1	CASSLFSYNEQFF
TRBV18	TRBJ2-2	CASSPPGGFSGELFF
TRBV6-1	TRBJ2-2	CASRREGGAAGELFF
TRBV15	TRBJ2-6	CATSMLPGQGLIGANVLTF
TRBV7-8	TRBJ1-5	CASSLVGSQPQHF
TRBV7-9	TRBJ2-5	CASSTLGGETQYF
TRBV10-3	TRBJ1-2	CAISPGPLWGYTF
TRBV27	TRBJ2-2	CASSHNTPGLNTGELFF
TRBV27	TRBJ2-3	CASSPYLQGFTDTQYF
TRBV19	TRBJ2-7	CASRGAGGLVEQYF
TRBV5-5	TRBJ1-1	CASSSLSNRGAPGNTEAFF
TRBV4-1	TRBJ2-5	CASSRLSDRGRETQYF
TRBV11-1	TRBJ2-3	CASSLTSGITDTQYF
TRBV7-9	TRBJ2-7	CASRLTVAGGCYEQYF
TRBV4-3	TRBJ2-1	CASSQDWEYNEQFF
TRBV27	TRBJ2-1	CASRDWGYNEQFF
TRBV5-1	TRBJ2-5	CASSSGDRDEETQYF
TRBV7-2	TRBJ1-3	CASSPGQPSGNTIYF
TRBV7-7	TRBJ2-2	CASSPEGGAGELFF
TRBV19	TRBJ2-3	CASRADPSTDTQYF
TRBV7-9	TRBJ2-1	CASSYIWEGGGARDNEQFF
TRBV7-9	TRBJ2-3	CASVSRRTDTQYF
TRBV19	TRBJ2-7	CASTPGYDRRYEQYF
TRBV19	TRBJ2-7	CASNPGEPYEQYF
TRBV28	TRBJ1-4	CASSPRGQGAEKLFF
TRBV19	TRBJ2-7	CASSIAPYSYEQYF
TRBV9	TRBJ2-1	CASSAGTEQFF
TRBV6-4	TRBJ1-4	CASSEDPGEKLFF
TRBV19	TRBJ1-5	CASSIWVPFSNQPQHF
TRBV6-4	TRBJ2-3	CASSDSGGTDTQYF
TRBV7-2	TRBJ2-7	CASSPFRSEQYF
TRBV5-1	TRBJ2-1	CASSLGGKPGNEQFF
TRBV9	TRBJ2-2	CASSPRQGNTGELFF